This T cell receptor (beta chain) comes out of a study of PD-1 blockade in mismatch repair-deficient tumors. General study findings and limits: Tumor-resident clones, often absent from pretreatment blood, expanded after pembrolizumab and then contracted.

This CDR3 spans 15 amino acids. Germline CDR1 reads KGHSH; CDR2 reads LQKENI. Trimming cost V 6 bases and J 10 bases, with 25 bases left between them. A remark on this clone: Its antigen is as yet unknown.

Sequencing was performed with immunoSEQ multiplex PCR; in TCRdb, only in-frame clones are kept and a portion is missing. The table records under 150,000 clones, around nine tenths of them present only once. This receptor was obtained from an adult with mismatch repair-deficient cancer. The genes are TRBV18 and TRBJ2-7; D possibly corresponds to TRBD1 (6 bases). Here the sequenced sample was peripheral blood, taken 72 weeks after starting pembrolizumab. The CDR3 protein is CASSPLGAPRLLQYF. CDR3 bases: TGTGCCAGCTCCCCGTTGGGGGCGCCCCGCCTTCTTCAGTACTTC.